This T cell receptor (beta chain) was identified in a study of shared clonotypes between healthy human individuals. As for the study in general: The plates for each donor numbered three CD4 naive, three CD4 memory, two CD8 naive and one CD8 memory. Overall study findings and caveats: Estimated richness was generally greater in naive than memory subsets. The rarefaction results pointed to incomplete sorted-subset sequencing despite large depth.

The CDR3 runs to 15 residues. The germline V gene encodes CDR1 MNHNS and CDR2 SASEGT. Trimming took 6 bases from V and 2 from J; bases not matched to a gene: 7. Per sorted-subset replicate PCR, input was approximately 200 ng DNA, representing some 30,000 T cell genomes. TCRdb's table, derived via immunoSEQ multiplex PCR, lists solely in-frame clones and lacks some. The table has about 110,000 clones, roughly two thirds seen once. To note about this clone: The antigen remains undetermined.

The chain has TRBV6-1 and TRBJ1-5; 7 bases fit TRBD1. Sequenced input: memory CD8+ T cells sorted from blood. The subset denotes: CD45RO+ cells pooled with CCR7-negative TemRA cells. The source of this sequence is a woman in her 30s in good health. CDR3 coding DNA: TGTGCCAGCAGCTCGACAGGGTCAGGCAATCAGCCCCAGCATTTT. Its protein product is CASSSTGSGNQPQHF.